Presented here are 26 T cell receptor beta chains from one specimen sequenced in a study of Ad26.COV2.S vaccination and SARS-CoV-2 variants. TCRdb's copy holds only in-frame clones and misses some; the assay was immunoSEQ multiplex PCR. The repertoire has 180,000 or so clones, 87% of them found once; the top ten carry 5.5% to 6%. Source: peripheral blood, taken after recovery from COVID-19. Every receptor here comes from a human donor who had recovered from COVID-19.

The V call is TRBV5-4, the J call TRBJ1-2, with D uncertain. The germline gives CDR1 SGHNT, CDR2 YYREEE (reference sequence). The CDR3 spans 15 residues. V was clipped by 3 bases and J by 2 bases, with 14 bases between them. The CDR3 DNA sequence: TGTGCCAGCAGCTATGGACGTGGCGGGAACTATGGCTACACCTTC. This encodes CASSYGRGGNYGYTF.

The genes are TRBV4-2 and TRBJ2-5; 11 nucleotides line up with TRBD1. Germline V gene data show CDR1 as LGHNA and CDR2 as YNFKEQ. Trimming at V came to 1 base and at J to 5 bases, leaving 9 bases not matched to a gene. The CDR3 sequence is 17 residues long. The CDR3 nucleotides read TGTGCCAGCAGCCAAGCGGTCGGGACAGGGGGACGGGAGACCCAGTACTTC. Its translation: CASSQAVGTGGRETQYF.

The rearrangement links TRBV28 to TRBJ2-7; D is perhaps TRBD1 (7 bases). Germline CDR1 MDHEN, CDR2 SYDVKM. The length of the CDR3 is 14 residues. The V and J ends lost 2 bases and 4 bases respectively, with 12 bases between them. Here the CDR3 reads CASSLARGVYEQYF. For the CDR3, the DNA is TGTGCCAGCAGTTTAGCCAGGGGGGTATACGAGCAGTACTTC.

The chain recombines TRBV6-5 with TRBJ2-5; perhaps TRBD1 as D (6 bases). Germline assignment: CDR1 MNHEY and CDR2 SVGAGI. The V and J ends lost 5 bases and 0 bases respectively, with 13 bases between them. The CDR3 extends over 15 amino acids. CDR3 coding DNA: TGTGCCAGCAGTAAGCAGGGGATGTACCAAGAGACCCAGTACTTC. This encodes CASSKQGMYQETQYF.

CDR3 bases: TGTGCCAGCAGCCGTGACAGAGATGAAAAACTGTTTTTT. Amino acids: CASSRDRDEKLFF. The chain employs TRBV12-3 or TRBV12-4 and TRBJ1-4, with D possibly being TRBD1 (5 bases). Trimming left V 6 bases short and J 6 bases short, with 11 bases between. The length of the CDR3 is 13 residues.

This clone has a handful of counts. The J gene is TRBJ1-1, the V gene TRBV10-3; D unresolved. The CDR3 consists of 13 residues. CDR1 and CDR2 (germline): ENHRY, SYGVKD. V was trimmed by 10 bases and J by 2 bases, leaving 14 bases between them. The CDR3 DNA reads TGTGCCACCGAAAATAAGGTTAACACTGAAGCTTTCTTT. It is translated as CATENKVNTEAFF.

This clone was recorded a few times. The chain recombines TRBV28 with TRBJ1-2; D is undetermined. This CDR3 contains 12 residues. Trimming removed 6 bases from V and 4 bases from J, with 9 bases in between. The V gene's germline CDR1 is MDHEN and CDR2 SYDVKM. CDR3 DNA sequence: TGTGCCAGCAGCACGGGGTTCTATGGCTACACCTTC. Its translation is CASSTGFYGYTF.

V and J are TRBV11-2 and TRBJ2-1, with 11 bases lining up with TRBD1. The CDR3 extends over 14 amino acids. V trimming: 5 bases; J trimming: 6 bases; junction bases outside the gene matches: 3. Germline V gives CDR1 SGHAT, CDR2 FQNNGV. The CDR3 DNA is TGTGCCAGCAGCCCAGGGACAGGGGGCAATGAGCAGTTCTTC. This codes for CASSPGTGGNEQFF.

The CDR3 DNA reads as TGTGCCAGCAGCCACGGGACTAGCGGCTACGAGCAGTACTTC. Its protein product is CASSHGTSGYEQYF. This chain joins TRBV4-2 and TRBJ2-7; the match to TRBD2 covers 11 bases. This CDR3 is 14 amino acids long. Germline V gene data show CDR1 as LGHNA and CDR2 as YNFKEQ. V lost 3 bases to trimming and J lost 3 bases; unmatched junction nucleotides: 1.

In the case of this clone: At the DNA level, this CDR3 is encoded by other sequences in the same sample as well. This chain joins TRBV12-3 or TRBV12-4 and TRBJ1-5; 7 nucleotides line up with TRBD1. The CDR3 covers 13 residues. The V and J ends lost 6 bases and 6 bases, in that order; junction bases with no gene match: 5. For the CDR3, the DNA is TGTGCCAGCAGCCTACAGGGGCGTCAGCCCCAGCATTTT. Translated: CASSLQGRQPQHF.

Written as DNA, the CDR3 is TGCAGCGTTGGAACCAGGGGGAAAGAGCAGTACTTC. As protein: CSVGTRGKEQYF. The V and J genes are TRBV29-1 and TRBJ2-7; 7 bases align to TRBD1. Per germline, CDR1 SQVTM and CDR2 ANQGSEA. V gave up 4 bases and J gave up 7 bases; unmatched junction bases: 7. This CDR3 region has 12 residues.

This chain links TRBV6-4 with TRBJ2-2, with 11 bases matching TRBD2. V shed 4 bases and J 4 bases; nucleotides not matched to a gene: 2. The CDR3 runs 15 residues. In germline, CDR1 is MRHNA, CDR2 SNTAGT. CDR3 nucleotides: TGTGCCAGCAGTGCGACTAGCGGGGCCACCGGGGAGCTGTTTTTT. Protein: CASSATSGATGELFF.

This sequence joins TRBV7-8 and TRBJ2-7, with D possibly being TRBD2 (5 bases). Germline-derived CDR1 and CDR2 are SGHVS and FQNEAQ. Deletions cut 1 base from V and 4 bases from J, with 5 bases between. The CDR3 extends over 12 amino acids. Written as DNA, the CDR3 is TGTGCCAGCAGCTTAGGGGAGTACGAGCAGTACTTC. Protein sequence: CASSLGEYEQYF.

This clone was seen only once. This rearrangement joins TRBV5-6 to TRBJ2-1; tentatively, D is TRBD2 (6 bases). The V gene lost 7 bases and the J gene lost 4 bases, with 15 bases spanning the gap. The germline gives CDR1 SGHDT, CDR2 YYEEEE. There are 14 residues in the CDR3. The CDR3: CASLPGTSYNEQFF. Written as DNA, the CDR3 is TGTGCCAGCCTTCCCGGGACTTCATACAATGAGCAGTTCTTC.

This clone was seen only once. V usage is TRBV6-6 and J usage is TRBJ1-3; the match to TRBD1 covers 8 bases. V dropped 7 bases and J dropped 3; count of bases not matched to a gene: 11. CDR1 MNHNY and CDR2 SVGAGI come from the germline V gene (reference sequence). The CDR3 is 16 residues long. CDR3 sequence: CASTYSGTGGGNTIYF. The CDR3 DNA reads TGTGCCAGCACCTACTCCGGGACAGGAGGTGGAAACACCATATATTTT.

The chain couples TRBV5-6 to TRBJ1-2; 7 bases align to TRBD1. V lost 6 bases to trimming and J lost 4 bases; unmatched junction nucleotides: 6. Germline lookup yields CDR1 SGHDT and CDR2 YYEEEE. The length of the CDR3 is 13 residues. CDR3 amino acids: CASTPPGGYGYTF. CDR3 bases: TGTGCCAGCACCCCCCCAGGGGGCTATGGCTACACCTTC.

The chain recombines TRBV12-5 with TRBJ2-7, with 7 bases identical to TRBD1. There are 15 residues in the CDR3. The germline V gene encodes CDR1 LGHNT and CDR2 FRNRAP. V was pared by 7 bases and J by 7 bases, with 16 bases of the junction left unmatched. CDR3 sequence: CASALMFKGAREQYF. CDR3 sequence (DNA): TGTGCTAGTGCCCTTATGTTTAAGGGGGCGCGAGAGCAGTACTTC.

The genes are TRBV11-1 and TRBJ1-2; D unclear. V lost 4 bases and J lost 8, with 14 bases in between. This CDR3 comprises 13 residues. The germline CDR1 and CDR2 sequences are SGHAT and FQDESV (reference sequence). The CDR3 spells CASSSDPGYGYTF. CDR3 sequence (DNA): TGTGCCAGCAGCTCGGACCCCGGATACGGCTACACCTTC.

In nucleotides, the CDR3 is TGTGCCAGCAGTGCCTCAGGGGGAGTCTACGAGCAGTACTTC. It codes for CASSASGGVYEQYF. V is TRBV27 and J is TRBJ2-7; 7 nucleotides match TRBD1. The CDR3 runs 14 residues. With 5 bases clipped from V and 3 bases from J, the junction kept 7 bases outside the gene matches. Germline V gene lookup returns CDR1 MNHEY and CDR2 SMNVEV (reference sequence).

In nucleotides, the CDR3 is TGTGCCAGTAGGCGGTTGGTGTCAAGGCCAGATACGCAGTATTTT. This gives the protein CASRRLVSRPDTQYF. The V call is TRBV19, the J call TRBJ2-3; D ambiguous. Per germline, CDR1 LNHDA and CDR2 SQIVND (reference sequence). Trimming left V 6 bases short and J 4 bases short, with 17 bases between. The CDR3 totals 15 residues.

This chain links TRBV7-8 with TRBJ2-1, with 8 bases lining up with TRBD2. Germline assignment: CDR1 SGHVS and CDR2 FQNEAQ. The length of the CDR3 is 17 residues. Trimming cost V 1 base and J 4 bases; bases outside gene matches: 9. The CDR3 bases are TGTGCCAGCAGCTTAGTTAGCGGGGTCCGGATTTACAATGAGCAGTTCTTC. Translated: CASSLVSGVRIYNEQFF. Together with reference TRBV7-8 and TRBJ2-1, the CDR3 gives the full variable domain: GAGVSQSPRYKVAKRGQDVALRCDPISGHVSLFWYQQALGQGPEFLTYFQNEAQLDKSGLPSDRFFAERPEGSVSTLKIQRTQQEDSAVYLCASSLVSGVRIYNEQFFGPGTRLTVL.

As to this clone: One end of the junction does not line up with germline, which may come from a read error. The chain combines TRBV7-9 with TRBJ2-7; TRBD1 matches at 9 bases. CDR1 SEHNR and CDR2 FQNEAQ come from the germline V gene (reference sequence). The CDR3 extends over 11 amino acids. In DNA form, the CDR3 reads TGTGCCAGCAGCGAGACAGGGGGAGAATATTTC. Amino acid sequence: CASSETGGEYF. The variable domain in full, with the rest retrieved from reference TRBV7-9 and TRBJ2-7, is DTGVSQNPRHKITKRGQNVTFRCDPISEHNRLYWYRQTLGQGPEFLTYFQNEAQLEKSRLLSDRFSAERPKGSFSTLEIQRTEQGDSAMYLCASSETGGEYFGPGTRLTVT.

The chain links TRBV12-3 or TRBV12-4 to TRBJ2-1, with a weak D call TRBD2 (5 bases). V lost 6 bases to trimming and J lost 7 bases, with 13 bases between them. The CDR3 has 13 amino acids. The CDR3 loop is CASSSEAWNEQFF. As DNA, the CDR3 is TGTGCCAGCAGCTCGGAGGCGTGGAATGAGCAGTTCTTC.

The rearrangement joins TRBV18 to TRBJ1-6; TRBD1 matches at 8 bases. V gave up 3 bases and J gave up 8 bases; unmatched junction bases: 24. The CDR3 has 21 residues. Germline loops: CDR1 KGHSH, CDR2 LQKENI. CDR3 nucleotide sequence: TGTGCCAGCTCACCTCTTGAAATCGGGGGACAGGTCCTCAGTTATTATTCACCCCTCCACTTT. Translating gives CASSPLEIGGQVLSYYSPLHF.

This chain connects TRBV6-5 to TRBJ1-5; D gene uncertain. CDR1 is MNHEY and CDR2 is SVGAGI in the germline V gene. V was pared by 6 bases and J by 5 bases, with 14 bases between. The CDR3 is 14 residues long. CDR3 in DNA: TGTGCCAGCAGGAGACCCCGCTCTGATCAGCCCCAGCATTTT. It translates to CASRRPRSDQPQHF.

The genes are TRBV12-5 and TRBJ2-1; tentatively, D is TRBD2 (5 bases). Germline V gene sequence: CDR1 LGHNT, CDR2 FRNRAP. There are 15 residues in the CDR3. V was clipped by 3 bases and J by 1 base, with 10 bases between them. The CDR3 here is CASGFTGVSYNEQFF. The CDR3 DNA reads TGTGCTAGTGGTTTCACCGGGGTTTCCTACAATGAGCAGTTCTTC. Using reference TRBV12-5 and TRBJ2-1 for the parts outside the CDR3, the full variable domain is DARVTQTPRHKVTEMGQEVTMRCQPILGHNTVFWYRQTMMQGLELLAYFRNRAPLDDSGMPKDRFSAEMPDATLATLKIQPSEPRDSAVYFCASGFTGVSYNEQFFGPGTRLTVL.